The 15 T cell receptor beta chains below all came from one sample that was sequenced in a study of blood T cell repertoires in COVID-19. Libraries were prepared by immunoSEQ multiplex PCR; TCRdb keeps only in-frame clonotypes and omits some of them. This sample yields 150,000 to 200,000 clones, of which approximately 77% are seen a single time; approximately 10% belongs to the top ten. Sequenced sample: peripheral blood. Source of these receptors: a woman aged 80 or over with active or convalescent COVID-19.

CDR3 coding DNA: TGTGCCACCGGGGACTCCGGGAGAGAGACCCAGTACTTC. Protein product: CATGDSGRETQYF. The V call is TRBV19, the J call TRBJ2-5, with D possibly being TRBD2 (6 bases). The germline V gene has CDR1 LNHDA and CDR2 SQIVND (reference sequence). The CDR3 length is 13 residues. The germline V and J ends were trimmed by 10 bases and 4 bases, with 16 bases remaining between them.

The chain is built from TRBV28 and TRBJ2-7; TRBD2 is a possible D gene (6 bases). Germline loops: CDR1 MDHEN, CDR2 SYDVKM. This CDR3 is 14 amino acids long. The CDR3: CASFRGTGTYEQYF. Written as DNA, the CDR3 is TGTGCGAGTTTCCGCGGGACTGGCACCTACGAGCAGTACTTC.

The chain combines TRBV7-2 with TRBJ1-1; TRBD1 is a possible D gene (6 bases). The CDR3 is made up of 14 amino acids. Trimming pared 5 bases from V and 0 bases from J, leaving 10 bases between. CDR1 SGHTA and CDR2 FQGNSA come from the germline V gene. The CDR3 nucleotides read TGTGCCAGCAGCCCCACAGGGATGAACACTGAAGCTTTCTTT. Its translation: CASSPTGMNTEAFF.

The CDR3 protein is CASSPVGGGGEQYF. The CDR3 nucleotides read TGTGCCAGCAGCCCAGTGGGGGGGGGCGGCGAGCAGTACTTC. The V gene is TRBV14, the J gene TRBJ2-7; perhaps TRBD2 as D (7 bases). The CDR3 sequence is 14 residues long. With 4 bases removed from V and 6 bases from J, the gap between germline ends came to 16 bases. CDR1 and CDR2 from the germline V gene are SGHDN and FVKESK.

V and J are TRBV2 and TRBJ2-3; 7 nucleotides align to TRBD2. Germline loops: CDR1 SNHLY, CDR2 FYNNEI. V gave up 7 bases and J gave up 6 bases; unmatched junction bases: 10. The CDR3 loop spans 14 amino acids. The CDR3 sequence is CASTLSGAGDTQYF. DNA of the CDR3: TGTGCCAGCACTTTAAGCGGGGCGGGGGATACGCAGTATTTT.

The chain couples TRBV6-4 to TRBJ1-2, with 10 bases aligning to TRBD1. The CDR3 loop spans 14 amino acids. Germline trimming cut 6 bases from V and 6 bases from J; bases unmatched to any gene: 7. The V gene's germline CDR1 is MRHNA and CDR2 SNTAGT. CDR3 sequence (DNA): TGTGCCAGCAGAAAGGACAGGGGGTCCAATGGCTACACCTTC. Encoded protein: CASRKDRGSNGYTF.

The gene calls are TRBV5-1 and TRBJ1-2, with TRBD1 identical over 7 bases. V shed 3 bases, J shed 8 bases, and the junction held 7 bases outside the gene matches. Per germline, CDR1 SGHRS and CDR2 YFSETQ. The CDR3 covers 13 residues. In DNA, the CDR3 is TGCGCCAGCAGCTCGACAGGGTATTACGGCTACACCTTC. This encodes CASSSTGYYGYTF.

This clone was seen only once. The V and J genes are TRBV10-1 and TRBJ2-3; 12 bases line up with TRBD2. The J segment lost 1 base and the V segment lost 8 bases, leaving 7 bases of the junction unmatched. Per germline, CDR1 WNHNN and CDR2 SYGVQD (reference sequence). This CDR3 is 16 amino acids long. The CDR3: CASADGLAGRTDTQYF. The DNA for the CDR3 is TGCGCCAGCGCTGACGGACTAGCGGGACGCACAGATACGCAGTATTTT.

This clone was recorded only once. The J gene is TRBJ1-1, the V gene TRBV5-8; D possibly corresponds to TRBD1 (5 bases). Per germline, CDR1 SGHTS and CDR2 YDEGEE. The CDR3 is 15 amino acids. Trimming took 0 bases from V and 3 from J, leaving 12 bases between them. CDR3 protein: CASSLGRGRDTEAFF. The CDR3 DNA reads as TGTGCCAGCAGCTTGGGGCGGGGCCGGGACACTGAAGCTTTCTTT.

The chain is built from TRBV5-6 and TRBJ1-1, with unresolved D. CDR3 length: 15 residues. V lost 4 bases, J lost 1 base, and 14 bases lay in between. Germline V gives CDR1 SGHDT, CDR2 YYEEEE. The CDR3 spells CASSLAAQKNTEAFF. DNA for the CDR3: TGTGCCAGCAGCCTAGCCGCGCAGAAGAACACTGAAGCTTTCTTT.

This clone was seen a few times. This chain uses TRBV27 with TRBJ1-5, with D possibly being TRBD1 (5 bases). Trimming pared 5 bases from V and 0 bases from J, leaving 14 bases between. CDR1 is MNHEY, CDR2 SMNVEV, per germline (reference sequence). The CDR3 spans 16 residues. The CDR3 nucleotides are TGTGCCAGCAGTATCGGGGGATCTTATAGCAATCAGCCCCAGCATTTT. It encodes CASSIGGSYSNQPQHF.

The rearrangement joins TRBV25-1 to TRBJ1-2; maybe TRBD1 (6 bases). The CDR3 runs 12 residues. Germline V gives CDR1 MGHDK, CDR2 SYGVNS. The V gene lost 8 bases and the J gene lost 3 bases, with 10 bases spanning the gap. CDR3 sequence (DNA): TGTGCCAGCTCGGACAGTGACTATGGCTACACCTTC. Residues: CASSDSDYGYTF.

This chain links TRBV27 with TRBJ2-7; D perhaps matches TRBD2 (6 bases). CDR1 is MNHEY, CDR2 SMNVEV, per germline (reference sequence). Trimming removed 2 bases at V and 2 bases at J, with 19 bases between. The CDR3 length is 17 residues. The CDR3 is CASSLTGVSEYTYEQYF. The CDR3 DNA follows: TGTGCCAGCAGTTTAACGGGGGTAAGCGAGTACACCTACGAGCAGTACTTC.

Here the CDR3 DNA reads TGTGCCAGCTCACCAGGACCCCAGGGGAGGAACACTGAAGCTTTCTTT. It specifies CASSPGPQGRNTEAFF. This chain connects TRBV18 to TRBJ1-1; weak D call: TRBD1 (6 bases). The CDR3 totals 16 residues. The germline V gene has CDR1 KGHSH and CDR2 LQKENI. V lost 2 bases and J 1 base, leaving 14 bases between the germline ends.

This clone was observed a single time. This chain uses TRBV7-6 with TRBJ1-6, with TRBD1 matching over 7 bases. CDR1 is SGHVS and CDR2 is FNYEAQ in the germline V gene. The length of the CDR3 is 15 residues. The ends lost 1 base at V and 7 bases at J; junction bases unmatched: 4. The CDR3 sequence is CASSLDGTENSPLHF. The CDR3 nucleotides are TGTGCCAGCAGCTTAGATGGGACAGAAAATTCACCCCTCCACTTT. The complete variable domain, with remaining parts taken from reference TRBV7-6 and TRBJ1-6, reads GAGVSQSPRYKVTKRGQDVALRCDPISGHVSLYWYRQALGQGPEFLTYFNYEAQQDKSGLPNDRFSAERPEGSISTLTIQRTEQRDSAMYRCASSLDGTENSPLHFGNGTRLTVT.